One and the same sample provided the 13 T cell receptor beta chains below, sequenced in a study of blood T cell repertoires in COVID-19. Clones were sequenced by immunoSEQ multiplex PCR, and TCRdb holds only the in-frame ones, with some missing. Of approximately 89,000 clones detected, around four fifths appear once; the ten largest clones hold around 11%. Sequenced input: peripheral blood. These receptors originate from a woman in her 70s with active or convalescent COVID-19.

V and J are TRBV19 and TRBJ2-5; TRBD1 matches at 9 bases. The germline V gene encodes CDR1 LNHDA and CDR2 SQIVND (reference sequence). The CDR3 has 17 residues. The junction had 14 bases not matched to a gene; V was cut back by 4 bases and J by 5 bases. CDR3 in amino acids: CASSTQYLGQGYETQYF. CDR3 sequence (DNA): TGTGCCAGTAGTACCCAATATCTGGGACAGGGTTATGAGACCCAGTACTTC.

This chain links TRBV6-6 with TRBJ1-2, with D perhaps TRBD1 (5 bases). Germline V gene sequence: CDR1 MNHNY, CDR2 SVGAGI (reference sequence). V was shortened by 0 bases and J by 10 bases, with 12 bases between the two germline ends. The CDR3 runs to 13 residues. CDR3 sequence (DNA): TGTGCCAGCAGTTACTCGTTAGGGGTGGACTACACCTTC. Protein product: CASSYSLGVDYTF.

This chain uses TRBV5-6 with TRBJ1-1; 7 bases align to TRBD1. The CDR3 is 14 residues long. The V gene end was trimmed by 5 bases and the J gene end by 2 bases; junction bases not matched to a gene: 6. Germline V lookup: CDR1 SGHDT, CDR2 YYEEEE. CDR3 nucleotides: TGTGCCAGCAGTAAGTTAGGGGGCAACACTGAAGCTTTCTTT. It encodes CASSKLGGNTEAFF.

A note on this clone: Germline is not matched at one junction end, which may reflect a read error. The V gene is TRBV6-5, the J gene TRBJ1-2; the match to TRBD1 covers 10 bases. The germline V gene encodes CDR1 MNHEY and CDR2 SVGAGI. This CDR3 is 14 amino acids long. The CDR3 here is CASSYFGQGGGYTF. The CDR3 region has the DNA TGTGCCAGCAGCTACTTCGGACAGGGGGGTGGCTACACCTTC.

This rearrangement joins TRBV19 to TRBJ1-1, with 11 bases lining up with TRBD1. V gave up 1 base and J gave up 5 bases; unmatched junction bases: 6. The CDR3 is 16 residues long. Germline V lookup: CDR1 LNHDA, CDR2 SQIVND (reference sequence). The CDR3 is CASSIVRDRGKTEAFF. The CDR3 DNA sequence: TGTGCCAGTAGTATAGTCCGGGACAGGGGGAAGACTGAAGCTTTCTTT. Based on the CDR3 plus reference TRBV19 and TRBJ1-1, the full variable domain is DGGITQSPKYLFRKEGQNVTLSCEQNLNHDAMYWYRQDPGQGLRLIYYSQIVNDFQKGDIAEGYSVSREKKESFPLTVTSAQKNPTAFYLCASSIVRDRGKTEAFFGQGTRLTVV.

The rearrangement links TRBV2 to TRBJ1-1; the match to TRBD1 covers 7 bases. The ends lost 1 base at V and 0 bases at J; junction bases unmatched: 2. The CDR3 consists of 15 residues. Germline CDR1 reads SNHLY; CDR2 reads FYNNEI. Written as DNA, the CDR3 is TGTGCCAGCAGTGAAGAACAGGGGTTGAACACTGAAGCTTTCTTT. This codes for CASSEEQGLNTEAFF.

A single count supports this clone. V gene TRBV5-5 combines with J gene TRBJ1-4, with D unclear. The CDR3 spans 14 residues. The germline gives CDR1 SGHKS, CDR2 YYEKEE (reference sequence). Trimming cost V 1 base and J 8 bases, with 12 bases left between them. The CDR3 DNA reads as TGTGCCAGCAGCTTGTCCCATGCCGAGGAAAAACTGTTTTTT. It specifies CASSLSHAEEKLFF. Based on the CDR3 plus reference TRBV5-5 and TRBJ1-4, the full variable domain is DAGVTQSPTHLIKTRGQQVTLRCSPISGHKSVSWYQQVLGQGPQFIFQYYEKEERGRGNFPDRFSARQFPNYSSELNVNALLLGDSALYLCASSLSHAEEKLFFGSGTQLSVL.

V is TRBV27 and J is TRBJ2-3; TRBD2 aligns across 12 bases. V lost 5 bases, J lost 2 bases, and 5 bases stayed unmatched. CDR1 MNHEY and CDR2 SMNVEV come from the germline V gene (reference sequence). The CDR3 spans 16 residues. For the CDR3, the DNA is TGTGCCAGCAGTGAACTAGCGGGGGGCCCCACAGATACGCAGTATTTT. It yields the protein CASSELAGGPTDTQYF.

This clone showed up just a few times. The chain is built from TRBV5-1 and TRBJ2-1; TRBD1 matches at 7 bases. From germline, CDR1 is SGHRS and CDR2 YFSETQ. The CDR3 length is 14 residues. V was pared by 4 bases and J by 7 bases, with 8 bases of the junction left unmatched. The CDR3 coding sequence is TGCGCCAGCAGCCCAGGGGGAGTGTCGAATGAGCAGTTCTTC. It codes for CASSPGGVSNEQFF.

The chain uses TRBV11-2 and TRBJ2-5, with 7 bases that match TRBD1. From germline, CDR1 is SGHAT and CDR2 FQNNGV. CDR3 length: 16 residues. V was pared by 5 bases and J by 1 base, with 10 bases of the junction left unmatched. For the CDR3, the DNA is TGTGCCAGCAGCAGATCACAGGGGTACCTCCAAGAGACCCAGTACTTC. Translation gives CASSRSQGYLQETQYF.

The chain couples TRBV7-2 to TRBJ2-1; D gene unclear. Trimming took off 2 bases at V and 5 bases at J, with 16 bases between the two ends. CDR3 size: 16 residues. The germline V gene encodes CDR1 SGHTA and CDR2 FQGNSA. The CDR3 DNA reads as TGTGCCAGCAGCTTACTTGGGTCACAGCTCAACAATGAGCAGTTCTTC. Encoded protein: CASSLLGSQLNNEQFF.

This chain connects TRBV6-5 to TRBJ1-4; unclear D gene. Germline-derived CDR1 and CDR2 are MNHEY and SVGAGI. With 0 bases removed from V and 6 bases from J, the gap between germline ends came to 11 bases. The CDR3 consists of 15 residues. The CDR3 region has the DNA TGTGCCAGCAGTTACTCGTGGGCTGCTGATGAAAAACTGTTTTTT. Translation gives CASSYSWAADEKLFF.

The gene calls are TRBV3-1 (or the pseudogene TRBV3-2) and TRBJ2-7, with D perhaps matching TRBD1 (6 bases). The CDR3 totals 15 residues. The V end lost 1 base, the J end lost 6 bases, and 16 bases lay between the germline ends. The germline V gene has CDR1 LGHDT and CDR2 YNNKEL (reference sequence). CDR3 sequence reads: CASSQAQGFGSEQYF. The CDR3 region has the DNA TGTGCCAGCAGCCAAGCACAGGGTTTCGGGTCCGAGCAGTACTTC.